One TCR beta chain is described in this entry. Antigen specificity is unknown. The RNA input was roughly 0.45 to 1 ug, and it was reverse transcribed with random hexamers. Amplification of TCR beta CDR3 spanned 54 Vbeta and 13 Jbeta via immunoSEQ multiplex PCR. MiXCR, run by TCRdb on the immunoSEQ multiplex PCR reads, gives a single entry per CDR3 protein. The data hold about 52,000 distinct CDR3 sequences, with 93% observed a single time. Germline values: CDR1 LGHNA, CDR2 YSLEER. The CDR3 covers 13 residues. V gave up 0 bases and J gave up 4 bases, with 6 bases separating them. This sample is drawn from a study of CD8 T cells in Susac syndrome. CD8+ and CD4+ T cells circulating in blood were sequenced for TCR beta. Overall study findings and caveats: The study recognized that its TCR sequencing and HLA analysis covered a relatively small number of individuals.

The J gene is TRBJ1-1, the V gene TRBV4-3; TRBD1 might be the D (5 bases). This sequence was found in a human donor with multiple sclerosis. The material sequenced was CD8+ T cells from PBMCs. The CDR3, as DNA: TGCGCCAGCAGCCAAGATGGGGGCACTGAAGCTTTCTTT. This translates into CASSQDGGTEAFF.